These 22 T cell receptor beta chains originate from one sample sequenced in a study of blood T cell repertoires in COVID-19. The repertoire was sequenced with immunoSEQ multiplex PCR; TCRdb's copy has only in-frame clones and lacks some. Among over 40,000 clones listed, 75% to 85% were seen once. The source material was peripheral blood. The receptors derive from a human donor in a cohort sampled during active COVID-19.

The rearrangement uses TRBV11-3 and TRBJ2-1, with 7 bases lining up with TRBD1. This CDR3 has 15 amino acids. From germline, CDR1 is SGHNT and CDR2 YENEEA. The junction had 8 bases not matched to a gene; V was cut back by 5 bases and J by 4 bases. As DNA, the CDR3 is TGTGCCAGCAGCCCCCGACAGGGAGATTACAATGAGCAGTTCTTC. This codes for CASSPRQGDYNEQFF.

V is TRBV5-1 and J is TRBJ1-1, with TRBD1 matching over 7 bases. This CDR3 has 14 amino acids. Germline-derived CDR1 and CDR2 are SGHRS and YFSETQ. The V gene end was trimmed by 4 bases and the J gene end by 0 bases; junction bases not matched to a gene: 3. CDR3 loop: CASSEGQLNTEAFF. DNA of the CDR3: TGCGCCAGCAGCGAGGGACAGCTGAACACTGAAGCTTTCTTT.

CDR3 sequence: CATSEYTDTQYF. Written as DNA, the CDR3 is TGTGCCACCAGTGAGTACACAGATACGCAGTATTTT. The V gene is TRBV24-1, the J gene TRBJ2-3; D is unresolved. Germline assignment: CDR1 KGHDR and CDR2 SFDVKD. This CDR3 is built from 12 residues. Trimming cost V 4 bases and J 2 bases, with 3 bases left between them.

The chain is built from TRBV2 and TRBJ2-5; 8 bases map to TRBD1. Germline values: CDR1 SNHLY, CDR2 FYNNEI. Unmatched junction bases numbered 7, after V lost 6 bases and J lost 4 bases. The CDR3 contains 14 residues. CDR3 sequence reads: CASSDQTGVETQYF. CDR3 coding DNA: TGTGCCAGCAGCGACCAGACAGGGGTAGAGACCCAGTACTTC.

The chain employs TRBV4-3 and TRBJ2-7, with 12 bases matching TRBD2. Germline-derived CDR1 and CDR2 are LGHNA and YSLEER. The CDR3 length is 13 residues. Trimming cost V 6 bases and J 4 bases; bases outside gene matches: 1. The CDR3 DNA reads as TGCGCCAGCAGTACTAGCGGGGGGTACGAGCAGTACTTC. Residues: CASSTSGGYEQYF.

The chain recombines TRBV5-6 with TRBJ1-5, with no clear D. CDR1 is SGHDT and CDR2 is YYEEEE in the germline V gene. The CDR3 covers 15 residues. Between the trimmed V and J ends, which lost 0 bases and 0 bases, there was a span of 7 bases. The CDR3 here is CASSLGRYSNQPQHF. The CDR3 DNA is TGTGCCAGCAGCTTGGGGCGGTATAGCAATCAGCCCCAGCATTTT.

The chain recombines TRBV5-1 with TRBJ2-6; a weak D match, TRBD2 (5 bases). Trimming shortened V by 0 bases and J by 0 bases, and 10 bases separated the two germline ends. The CDR3 length is 17 residues. Per the germline V gene, CDR1 is SGHRS and CDR2 is YFSETQ. The CDR3, as DNA: TGCGCCAGCAGCTTGGACCTAGCAAGCTCTGGGGCCAACGTCCTGACTTTC. Amino acid sequence: CASSLDLASSGANVLTF.

This sequence joins TRBV28 and TRBJ1-2; D may be TRBD1 (6 bases). Per the germline V gene, CDR1 is MDHEN and CDR2 is SYDVKM. Trimming took off 3 bases at V and 7 bases at J, with 12 bases between the two ends. The CDR3 runs to 13 residues. The CDR3 nucleotides read TGTGCCAGCAGTTTGAACAGGGTCGGTGGCTACACCTTC. Its translation is CASSLNRVGGYTF.

This chain connects TRBV2 to TRBJ1-2; no firm D call. Trimming cost V 4 bases and J 0 bases, with 6 bases left between them. The CDR3 loop spans 13 amino acids. Per the germline V gene, CDR1 is SNHLY and CDR2 is FYNNEI. CDR3 DNA: TGTGCCAGCAGTGCAACGGCTAACTATGGCTACACCTTC. Translation: CASSATANYGYTF.

The CDR3 region is CASSQGQGAANQPQHF. DNA of the CDR3: TGTGCCAGCAGCCAGGGACAGGGAGCCGCCAATCAGCCCCAGCATTTT. The chain is built from TRBV4-2 and TRBJ1-5; 9 bases agree with TRBD1. CDR3 length: 16 residues. J gave up 3 bases and V 3 bases, and 6 bases lay outside the gene matches. From germline, CDR1 is LGHNA and CDR2 YNFKEQ.

The sample holds one count of this clone. The chain carries TRBV7-2 and TRBJ1-3; TRBD1 matches at 7 bases. Germline V gene data show CDR1 as SGHTA and CDR2 as FQGNSA. This CDR3 has 12 amino acids. The V segment lost 4 bases and the J segment 9 bases; nucleotides outside the gene matches: 3. This CDR3 reads CASSSTGVTIYF. CDR3 bases: TGTGCCAGCAGCTCTACAGGGGTCACCATATATTTT.

The chain combines TRBV4-3 with TRBJ2-2; TRBD1 matches at 7 bases. The CDR3 extends over 14 amino acids. Germline V gene sequence: CDR1 LGHNA, CDR2 YSLEER. V shed 8 bases and J 4 bases; nucleotides not matched to a gene: 7. CDR3 sequence reads: CASERGLATGELFF. Here the CDR3 DNA reads TGCGCCAGCGAGAGGGGGCTCGCCACCGGGGAGCTGTTTTTT.

The CDR3 region has the DNA TGTGCCAGCAGACCGACAGGTGGAGAGCAGTACTTC. Translated, it gives CASRPTGGEQYF. The chain is built from TRBV12-3 or TRBV12-4 and TRBJ2-7; tentative D call: TRBD1 (6 bases). V lost 6 bases and J lost 7, with 13 bases in between. There are 12 residues in the CDR3.

The table lists this clone with a count of one. This rearrangement joins TRBV29-1 to TRBJ2-2, with D perhaps TRBD1 (6 bases). Trimming removed 7 bases at V and 2 bases at J, with 8 bases between. Germline assignment: CDR1 SQVTM and CDR2 ANQGSEA. The length of the CDR3 is 12 residues. Here the CDR3 reads CSGTVNTGELFF. CDR3 DNA: TGCAGCGGGACAGTAAACACCGGGGAGCTGTTTTTT.

This chain connects TRBV19 to TRBJ1-4; D uncertain. The V and J ends lost 4 bases and 3 bases respectively, with 9 bases between them. From germline, CDR1 is LNHDA and CDR2 SQIVND (reference sequence). CDR3 length: 14 residues. CDR3 in amino acids: CASSTGDANEKLFF. CDR3 DNA: TGTGCCAGTAGTACAGGCGACGCTAATGAAAAACTGTTTTTT.

The rearrangement joins TRBV6-1 to TRBJ2-5; 8 bases fit TRBD1. The J segment lost 0 bases and the V segment lost 2 bases, leaving 2 bases of the junction unmatched. Germline V gene lookup returns CDR1 MNHNS and CDR2 SASEGT. The CDR3 contains 15 residues. In nucleotides, the CDR3 is TGTGCCAGCAGTGAAAACAGGGGGTACCAAGAGACCCAGTACTTC. This translates into CASSENRGYQETQYF.

This clone showed up just once. V and J are TRBV15 and TRBJ2-2; D perhaps matches TRBD2 (5 bases). The V gene lost 0 bases and the J gene lost 7 bases, with 18 bases spanning the gap. The CDR3 spans 17 residues. Germline CDR1 reads LNHNV; CDR2 reads YYDKDF (reference sequence). The CDR3 bases are TGTGCCACCAGCAGAGATGTAGGCCGAAGAGGGAGCGGGGAGCTGTTTTTT. Translated: CATSRDVGRRGSGELFF.

CDR3 DNA: TGTGCCAGCAGGTGGGCAAATCAGCCCCAGCATTTT. Protein: CASRWANQPQHF. V gene TRBV6-5 combines with J gene TRBJ1-5; no reliable D call. The ends were cut back, 6 bases at V and 4 bases at J, with 7 bases in the middle. CDR3 size: 12 residues. Germline V gives CDR1 MNHEY, CDR2 SVGAGI.

The chain is built from TRBV4-2 and TRBJ1-3; no definite D call. Trimming pared 0 bases from V and 9 bases from J, leaving 12 bases between. Germline CDR1 reads LGHNA; CDR2 reads YNFKEQ. This CDR3 spans 14 amino acids. CDR3 bases: TGTGCCAGCAGCCAAGATCCCGGGAGTAGCACCATATATTTT. It translates to CASSQDPGSSTIYF.

The genes are TRBV11-2 and TRBJ1-1; D gene unclear. Germline CDR1 and CDR2: SGHAT and FQNNGV. The V end was cut by 6 bases, the J end by 4 bases, with 15 bases between. This CDR3 contains 14 residues. The CDR3 region has the DNA TGTGCCAGCAGAAAACCCGACCGGGGCACTGAAGCTTTCTTT. Amino acids: CASRKPDRGTEAFF.

This clone appeared a few times. The genes are TRBV3-1 (or the pseudogene TRBV3-2) and TRBJ2-7; 7 bases map to TRBD2. The CDR3 extends over 14 amino acids. With V trimmed by 5 bases and J by 0 bases, 4 bases remained unmatched. CDR1 LGHDT and CDR2 YNNKEL come from the germline V gene (reference sequence). CDR3 sequence (DNA): TGTGCCAGCAGCAAGAGCGGGGTCTCCTACGAGCAGTACTTC. Residues: CASSKSGVSYEQYF.

This chain connects TRBV7-8 to TRBJ2-5; D possibly corresponds to TRBD1 (5 bases). Trimming shortened V by 1 base and J by 4 bases, and 13 bases separated the two germline ends. Germline V gene lookup returns CDR1 SGHVS and CDR2 FQNEAQ. This CDR3 has 15 amino acids. The CDR3: CASSLEQGRGETQYF. The CDR3, as DNA: TGTGCCAGCAGCTTAGAGCAGGGAAGGGGAGAGACCCAGTACTTC.